This T cell receptor (beta chain) emerged from a study of blood T cell repertoires in COVID-19 (TCRdb year 2020). The study in broad terms: Samples from collaborators originated in the United States, Italy and Spain and spanned both the acute and convalescent phases of COVID-19. The repertoires were released in a freely available public database meant as a resource for research on the immune response to SARS-CoV-2. Samples came from the ongoing ImmuneRACE study (first 160 participants) plus 1,254 subjects from 6 global collaborators. The prospective study material was composed of cDNA or gDNA derived from T cells, B-cell-depleted T cells, or PBMCs. Deeply sampled blood TCRbeta repertoires from subjects exposed to, actively infected with, or recovered from COVID-19 were included in the dataset. Nearly every sample came with metadata listing a de-identified subject ID, COVID-19 status, age in years and sex. HLA class I and class II types, where available, came from metadata supplied by the sample provider rather than from assay-based typing.

Whole blood was collected in K2EDTA tubes by collaborating institutions according to the institutions' own protocols. For TCRbeta analysis, collaborator samples were shipped as frozen whole blood, as isolated PBMCs, or as DNA extracted from either sample type. CDR1 and CDR2, per the germline V gene, are SGHTA and FQGNSA. Including cysteine and phenylalanine, the CDR3 has 13 amino acids. Of all the DNA, just the CDR3 is kept, 39 bases in frame from base 1. Here V drops 3 bases and J drops 12 bases, and the junction holds 7 bases not matched to any gene. TCRbeta CDR3 regions were amplified from genomic DNA using the immunoSEQ Assay, a bias-controlled multiplex PCR. The original pipeline was this. The number of nucleated cells in each sample was estimated from the amplification of reference gene primers within the assay. To quantify the absolute abundance of each unique TCRbeta CDR3 rearrangement, sequence reads were collapsed and filtered. For each sample, productive Simpson clonality was calculated as the square root of Simpson's diversity index across productive rearrangements. Held by TCRdb, this immuneACCESS table contains in-frame sequences only and omits some clones. Under half of the omission traces to an unresolved V gene where checked; the cause of the rest is unknown. The V and J calls and clone size come from that table; D and trimming were worked out from the DNA. The sample table lists roughly 52,000 clones, approximately 85% of them with a count of one. The ten largest make up 20% to 25% of the sample.

The paper as a whole reports these results and caveats: How much clinical and demographic metadata was included differed by source and by participant, and the metadata was provided uncurated.

In the case of this clone: It has no known antigen specificity. The input lacks base qualities; no much larger clone sits a single base away.

The source material was peripheral blood. This receptor chain uses TRBV7-2 and TRBJ2-1, with TRBD2 identical over 8 junction bases. This receptor was obtained from a woman aged 80 or over with acute or convalescent COVID-19. The CDR3 has the sequence CASSFLLAAGQFF. The sequenced DNA is TGTGCCAGCAGCTTCCTACTAGCGGCCGGGCAGTTCTTC.